These 27 T cell receptor beta chains share one sample of origin, sequenced in a study of OX40 agonist ivuxolimab in advanced cancers. Library preparation employed the immunoSEQ multiplex PCR assay. Sourced from immuneACCESS, this table was stored by TCRdb with only in-frame sequences that have V and J called. A share of the clones is absent; for the studies checked, an unresolved V gene accounts for under half, and the remainder has no known explanation. A total of roughly 100,000 clones appear in this sample, 90% to 97% of them only once. The ten largest account for roughly 2% of the sample. Here the sequenced sample was CD4+ or CD8+ T cells sorted from blood, taken in a trial of the OX40 agonist ivuxolimab. The receptor source for this set is an adult with an advanced solid tumor such as melanoma, head and neck, liver or kidney cancer.

CDR3: CASSAWGTGGRSNEKLFF. Written as DNA, the CDR3 is TGCGCCAGCAGCGCCTGGGGGACAGGGGGAAGATCTAATGAAAAACTGTTTTTT. The chain joins TRBV4-3 to TRBJ1-4; the match to TRBD1 covers 11 bases. In germline, CDR1 is LGHNA, CDR2 YSLEER. V trimming: 5 bases; J trimming: 3 bases; junction bases outside the gene matches: 11. The CDR3 is 18 residues long.

The V and J genes are TRBV5-1 and TRBJ2-7; 10 bases map to TRBD2. V was clipped by 0 bases and J by 4 bases; unmatched bases: 4. Germline V gene sequence: CDR1 SGHRS, CDR2 YFSETQ. This CDR3 has 15 amino acids. This CDR3 is CASSLVSSGSYEQYF. CDR3 coding DNA: TGCGCCAGCAGCTTGGTCTCTAGCGGGAGTTACGAGCAGTACTTC.

The gene calls are TRBV2 and TRBJ2-5, with a tentative D call TRBD1 (6 bases). Germline-derived CDR1 and CDR2 are SNHLY and FYNNEI. CDR3 length: 16 residues. With 5 bases removed from V and 4 bases from J, the gap between germline ends came to 20 bases. This CDR3 reads CASSHLQGRDRETQYF. The CDR3, as DNA: TGTGCCAGCAGTCATCTACAGGGTAGGGATCGAGAGACCCAGTACTTC.

This sequence joins TRBV11-3 and TRBJ2-7; D is possibly TRBD2 (5 bases). V lost 5 bases, J lost 2 bases, and 10 bases lay in between. Germline values: CDR1 SGHNT, CDR2 YENEEA. The CDR3 covers 13 residues. The CDR3 loop reads CASSEGLPYEQYF. The CDR3 nucleotides are TGTGCCAGCAGCGAAGGACTTCCCTACGAGCAGTACTTC.

The rearrangement joins TRBV19 to TRBJ2-1; 10 bases match TRBD2. CDR1 and CDR2 from the germline V gene are LNHDA and SQIVND (reference sequence). After removal of 6 bases from V and 3 bases from J, the junction contained 5 bases not matched to a gene. The CDR3 has 15 residues. The CDR3 DNA reads TGTGCCAGTAGCTTGGGACTAGCGTTCTACAATGAGCAGTTCTTC. Its translation: CASSLGLAFYNEQFF.

The rearrangement uses TRBV28 and TRBJ1-5, with no clear D. The CDR3 loop spans 13 amino acids. Germline V CDR1 and CDR2: MDHEN, SYDVKM. Trimming took off 6 bases at V and 4 bases at J, with 10 bases between the two ends. The CDR3 protein is CASRLWPNQPQHF. The CDR3 DNA reads as TGTGCCAGCAGACTCTGGCCTAATCAGCCCCAGCATTTT.

The gene calls are TRBV4-2 and TRBJ2-7; TRBD2 matches at 11 bases. This CDR3 spans 16 amino acids. The germline V gene encodes CDR1 LGHNA and CDR2 YNFKEQ. The junction had 7 bases not matched to a gene; V was cut back by 4 bases and J by 2 bases. The CDR3 coding sequence is TGTGCCAGCAGCCCCCCCCTAGCGGGGGGTCCCTACGAGCAGTACTTC. This translates into CASSPPLAGGPYEQYF.

V usage is TRBV4-2 and J usage is TRBJ1-6, with D uncertain. The CDR3 is 12 residues long. The germline CDR1 and CDR2 sequences are LGHNA and YNFKEQ. V dropped 5 bases and J dropped 10 bases, with 9 bases sitting between them. This CDR3 is CASSYHGSPLHF. CDR3 bases: TGTGCCAGCAGCTACCATGGGTCACCCCTCCACTTT.

The V gene is TRBV5-4, the J gene TRBJ1-2; D is unresolved. The CDR3 spans 16 residues. CDR1 and CDR2 (germline): SGHNT, YYREEE (reference sequence). V shed 1 base and J shed 4 bases, with 17 bases lying between them. CDR3 residues: CASSLNSYPPPYGYTF. The CDR3 nucleotides read TGTGCCAGCAGCTTGAACAGCTACCCGCCCCCCTATGGCTACACCTTC. The full variable domain, in which reference TRBV5-4 and TRBJ1-2 provide the parts outside the CDR3, is ETGVTQSPTHLIKTRGQQVTLRCSSQSGHNTVSWYQQALGQGPQFIFQYYREEENGRGNFPPRFSGLQFPNYSSELNVNALELDDSALYLCASSLNSYPPPYGYTFGSGTRLTVV.

V and J are TRBV2 and TRBJ2-7, with D uncertain. This CDR3 has 15 amino acids. CDR1 and CDR2 from the germline V gene are SNHLY and FYNNEI. Deletions cut 3 bases from V and 6 bases from J, with 18 bases between. CDR3 nucleotides: TGTGCCAGCAGTGACCCGTATGGAACCGCCCGCGAGCAGTACTTC. It specifies CASSDPYGTAREQYF.

V gene TRBV28 combines with J gene TRBJ2-7; 8 bases align to TRBD1. The length of the CDR3 is 18 residues. Trimming cost V 4 bases and J 3 bases; bases outside gene matches: 17. In germline, CDR1 is MDHEN, CDR2 SYDVKM. The CDR3 here is CASSSPNELSTGVYEQYF. CDR3 DNA: TGTGCCAGCAGTTCACCGAATGAATTGTCGACAGGGGTCTACGAGCAGTACTTC.

The chain links TRBV15 to TRBJ2-7; D is perhaps TRBD1 (5 bases). Trimming cost V 5 bases and J 2 bases, with 10 bases left between them. CDR3 size: 13 residues. Per the germline V gene, CDR1 is LNHNV and CDR2 is YYDKDF (reference sequence). CDR3 residues: CATSEDTTYEQYF. The CDR3 DNA is TGTGCCACCAGCGAGGACACCACCTACGAGCAGTACTTC.

V usage is TRBV27 and J usage is TRBJ2-7; D gene unclear. V dropped 3 bases and J dropped 2 bases, with 8 bases sitting between them. CDR1 MNHEY and CDR2 SMNVEV come from the germline V gene (reference sequence). CDR3 size: 13 residues. CDR3: CASSFGRTYEQYF. CDR3 nucleotides: TGTGCCAGCAGTTTTGGCCGCACCTACGAGCAGTACTTC.

Notes on this clone: The junction shows a germline mismatch at one end, possibly a read error. The V and J genes are TRBV4-1 and TRBJ1-2; D is undetermined. Germline V gene lookup returns CDR1 MGHRA and CDR2 YSYEKL. This CDR3 spans 12 amino acids. The CDR3 sequence is CASSQGHYKKLF. CDR3 in DNA: TGCGCCAGCAGCCAAGGACACTACAAAAAGTTATTC.

This clone appeared a single time. V is TRBV7-9 and J is TRBJ2-5, with 7 bases fitting TRBD2. Per the germline V gene, CDR1 is SEHNR and CDR2 is FQNEAQ (reference sequence). The CDR3 consists of 14 residues. Losses at the gene ends were 5 bases for V and 0 bases for J; bases not matched to a gene: 3. CDR3 nucleotide sequence: TGTGCCAGCAGCGAACTAGCGTACCAAGAGACCCAGTACTTC. Residues: CASSELAYQETQYF.

V and J are TRBV27 and TRBJ2-3, with a weak D call TRBD2 (5 bases). CDR3 size: 15 residues. CDR1 and CDR2 (germline): MNHEY, SMNVEV (reference sequence). The germline V and J ends were trimmed by 3 bases and 6 bases, with 16 bases remaining between them. Here the CDR3 DNA reads TGTGCCAGCAGTTTCATTTCGGACTCCCCGGATACGCAGTATTTT. Residues: CASSFISDSPDTQYF.

V is TRBV5-1 and J is TRBJ2-7; D uncertain. The V end lost 0 bases, the J end lost 2 bases, and 9 bases lay between the germline ends. There are 14 residues in the CDR3. The germline gives CDR1 SGHRS, CDR2 YFSETQ. CDR3 protein: CASSLEGWTYEQYF. In DNA form, the CDR3 reads TGCGCCAGCAGCTTGGAGGGCTGGACCTACGAGCAGTACTTC. The whole variable domain, remainder taken from reference TRBV5-1 and TRBJ2-7, is KAGVTQTPRYLIKTRGQQVTLSCSPISGHRSVSWYQQTPGQGLQFLFEYFSETQRNKGNFPGRFSGRQFSNSRSEMNVSTLELGDSALYLCASSLEGWTYEQYFGPGTRLTVT.

This clone was picked up one time. The chain has TRBV7-8 and TRBJ2-5; 8 bases map to TRBD1. Trimming took 3 bases from V and 4 from J; bases not matched to a gene: 10. Germline V lookup: CDR1 SGHVS, CDR2 FQNEAQ. The CDR3 consists of 16 residues. CDR3 nucleotide sequence: TGTGCCAGCAGCTTGGGGGGAACAGGGGGAAGAGAGACCCAGTACTTC. This sequence encodes CASSLGGTGGRETQYF.

The chain combines TRBV15 with TRBJ2-7; no clear D. The CDR3 has 14 amino acids. Germline CDR1 is LNHNV and CDR2 is YYDKDF (reference sequence). The V end lost 3 bases, the J end lost 3 bases, and 12 bases lay between the germline ends. CDR3 residues: CATSSTDGIYEQYF. The CDR3 DNA follows: TGTGCCACCAGCAGTACCGACGGTATCTACGAGCAGTACTTC.

J is TRBJ2-7 and V is TRBV18; unclear D gene. The CDR3 covers 12 residues. Germline V lookup: CDR1 KGHSH, CDR2 LQKENI. The V end lost 4 bases, the J end lost 1 base, and 5 bases lay between the germline ends. DNA for the CDR3: TGTGCCAGCTCACTAGGGTCCTACGAGCAGTACTTC. The encoded protein is CASSLGSYEQYF.

The CDR3 region is CARRLAGSTDTQYF. The CDR3 DNA reads TGTGCCCGTCGCTTGGCGGGAAGCACAGATACGCAGTATTTT. This chain connects TRBV9 to TRBJ2-3, with a weak D call TRBD2 (6 bases). Germline CDR1 and CDR2: SGDLS and YYNGEE. V was trimmed by 10 bases and J by 0 bases, leaving 15 bases between them. CDR3 size: 14 residues.

The chain employs TRBV5-6 and TRBJ2-1; 8 nucleotides align to TRBD2. Germline values: CDR1 SGHDT, CDR2 YYEEEE. The CDR3 loop spans 14 amino acids. Trimming removed 5 bases from V and 4 bases from J; junction bases left unmatched: 5. The CDR3 DNA follows: TGTGCCAGCAGTACCGGGACTAGTTACAATGAGCAGTTCTTC. It specifies CASSTGTSYNEQFF. Filled out from reference TRBV5-6 and TRBJ2-1, the complete variable domain reads DAGVTQSPTHLIKTRGQQVTLRCSPKSGHDTVSWYQQALGQGPQFIFQYYEEEERQRGNFPDRFSGHQFPNYSSELNVNALLLGDSALYLCASSTGTSYNEQFFGPGTRLTVL.

The gene calls are TRBV29-1 and TRBJ2-7, with a tentative D call TRBD2 (5 bases). The CDR3 is made up of 10 amino acids. V shed 4 bases and J shed 5 bases, with 6 bases lying between them. In germline, CDR1 is SQVTM, CDR2 ANQGSEA. The CDR3 coding sequence is TGCAGCGTTGGAGGGAACGAGCAGTACTTC. As protein: CSVGGNEQYF.

The chain combines TRBV10-3 with TRBJ2-1; 7 nucleotides align to TRBD2. With V trimmed by 4 bases and J by 8 bases, 2 bases remained unmatched. Germline V gene sequence: CDR1 ENHRY, CDR2 SYGVKD. This CDR3 contains 12 residues. The CDR3: CAISGGSDEQFF. Here the CDR3 DNA reads TGTGCCATCAGTGGCGGGAGTGATGAGCAGTTCTTC.

The V call is TRBV4-1, the J call TRBJ2-2; a possible D gene is TRBD2 (5 bases). V was trimmed by 5 bases and J by 6 bases, leaving 13 bases between them. Germline V CDR1 and CDR2: MGHRA, YSYEKL. The CDR3 runs 14 residues. The CDR3 is CASSSGPRAGELFF. In DNA form, the CDR3 reads TGCGCCAGCAGCTCAGGACCGAGGGCCGGGGAGCTGTTTTTT.

This rearrangement joins TRBV19 to TRBJ1-1, with no clear D. Trimming shortened V by 0 bases and J by 4 bases, and 0 bases separated the two germline ends. Germline assignment: CDR1 LNHDA and CDR2 SQIVND (reference sequence). The CDR3 is 11 amino acids. The chain's CDR3 is CASSIDTEAFF. The CDR3 coding sequence is TGTGCCAGTAGTATAGACACTGAAGCTTTCTTT.

The rearrangement links TRBV6-5 to TRBJ1-4; the match to TRBD1 covers 8 bases. V gave up 5 bases and J gave up 6 bases; unmatched junction bases: 8. The CDR3 extends over 15 amino acids. The germline gives CDR1 MNHEY, CDR2 SVGAGI. DNA for the CDR3: TGTGCCAGCAGTACCGAACAGGGGGTGGATGAAAAACTGTTTTTT. Translated, it gives CASSTEQGVDEKLFF.